This T cell receptor (beta chain) emerged from a study of OX40 agonist ivuxolimab in advanced cancers. On the study more broadly: Three patients showed partial responses: one hepatocellular carcinoma and two cutaneous melanoma cases. Regarding the study as a whole: Certain nonresponding patients likewise had low normalized T-cell clonal expansion.

The CDR3 extends over 15 amino acids. Germline lookup yields CDR1 LNHDA and CDR2 SQIVND (reference sequence). V shed 6 bases and J shed 2 bases, with 13 bases lying between them. Concerning this clone: What it recognizes is unknown.

TCRdb's table, derived via immunoSEQ multiplex PCR, lists solely in-frame clones and lacks some. Of 20,000 to 30,000 clones in the sample, about 87% are singletons; the top ten hold 30% to 35%. The chain uses TRBV19 and TRBJ1-4, with D possibly being TRBD1 (5 bases). This sample comprised CD4+ or CD8+ T cells sorted from blood, obtained in a trial of the OX40 agonist ivuxolimab. This clonotype was sampled from an adult with an advanced solid tumor such as melanoma, head and neck, liver or kidney cancer. The CDR3 DNA reads TGTGCCAGTAGCCTCGACGGGACCACTAATGAAAAACTGTTTTTT. Its translation: CASSLDGTTNEKLFF.